These 22 T cell receptor beta chains share one sample of origin, sequenced in a study of blood T cell repertoires in COVID-19. Repertoires were generated with immunoSEQ multiplex PCR, while TCRdb's copy carries only in-frame clones and drops some. The repertoire includes about 200,000 clones, roughly 80% of them detected once, and 4% to 6.5% sits in the top ten. The sample taken for sequencing was PBMCs or T cells enriched from blood (not recorded which). The receptors shown here come from a woman in her sixties or seventies with acute COVID-19.

The J gene is TRBJ1-3, the V gene TRBV11-2, with 8 nucleotides matching TRBD1. The germline V gene has CDR1 SGHAT and CDR2 FQNNGV. Germline trimming cut 5 bases from V and 0 bases from J; bases unmatched to any gene: 6. The CDR3 spans 16 residues. CDR3 region: CASSTDRAHSGNTIYF. The CDR3, as DNA: TGTGCCAGCAGCACGGACAGGGCTCACTCTGGAAACACCATATATTTT.

This chain links TRBV4-3 with TRBJ2-1; 9 nucleotides match TRBD1. Germline V CDR1 and CDR2: LGHNA, YSLEER. V trimming: 0 bases; J trimming: 8 bases; junction bases outside the gene matches: 8. There are 16 residues in the CDR3. The chain's CDR3 is CASSQETGGPLDEQFF. The CDR3 DNA reads TGCGCCAGCAGCCAAGAAACAGGGGGCCCTTTAGATGAGCAGTTCTTC.

V gene TRBV7-9 combines with J gene TRBJ1-2; tentatively, D is TRBD1 (5 bases). V was trimmed by 5 bases and J by 7 bases, leaving 14 bases between them. In germline, CDR1 is SEHNR, CDR2 FQNEAQ (reference sequence). The CDR3 spans 13 residues. CDR3 nucleotides: TGTGCCAGCAGCCTTCGGGGGTCTTGTGGCTACACCTTC. Translating it yields CASSLRGSCGYTF.

J is TRBJ2-5 and V is TRBV7-2; TRBD1 might be the D (5 bases). This CDR3 comprises 14 residues. Germline CDR1 is SGHTA and CDR2 is FQGNSA. V gave up 2 bases and J gave up 2 bases, with 9 bases separating them. The CDR3 nucleotides read TGTGCCAGCAGCTTAATCCCAGGGCAAGAGACCCAGTACTTC. Its translation: CASSLIPGQETQYF.

This rearrangement joins TRBV7-8 to TRBJ1-4; 7 bases fit TRBD1. Germline-derived CDR1 and CDR2 are SGHVS and FQNEAQ. V lost 3 bases, J lost 8 bases, and 12 bases stayed unmatched. This CDR3 has 16 amino acids. CDR3 region: CASSLSSGTASEKLFF. Here the CDR3 DNA reads TGTGCCAGCAGCTTGTCATCCGGGACAGCATCAGAAAAACTGTTTTTT.

V gene TRBV7-2 combines with J gene TRBJ2-5, with TRBD2 as a possible D gene (5 bases). This CDR3 is built from 12 residues. The V gene lost 5 bases and the J gene lost 4 bases, with 8 bases spanning the gap. Germline CDR1 reads SGHTA; CDR2 reads FQGNSA. CDR3 DNA sequence: TGTGCCAGCAGCCTGAGGGCAGAGACCCAGTACTTC. Protein: CASSLRAETQYF. The variable domain in full, with the rest retrieved from reference TRBV7-2 and TRBJ2-5, is GAGVSQSPSNKVTEKGKDVELRCDPISGHTALYWYRQSLGQGLEFLIYFQGNSAPDKSGLPSDRFSAERTGGSVSTLTIQRTQQEDSAVYLCASSLRAETQYFGPGTRLLVL.

The chain couples TRBV4-3 to TRBJ2-3; TRBD1 agrees at 7 bases. Germline V gene lookup returns CDR1 LGHNA and CDR2 YSLEER. This CDR3 region has 14 residues. Germline trimming cut 3 bases from V and 2 bases from J; bases unmatched to any gene: 2. CDR3 protein: CASSHGQVTDTQYF. The CDR3 DNA follows: TGCGCCAGCAGCCACGGACAGGTCACAGATACGCAGTATTTT.

The chain employs TRBV30 and TRBJ1-4; no definite D call. This CDR3 spans 12 amino acids. V was trimmed by 3 bases and J by 7 bases, leaving 9 bases between them. Germline CDR1 and CDR2: GTSNPN and SVGIG (reference sequence). The CDR3: CAWSWRGEKLFF. Here the CDR3 DNA reads TGTGCCTGGAGCTGGCGAGGTGAAAAACTGTTTTTT. The whole variable domain, filled in from reference TRBV30 and TRBJ1-4, reads SQTIHQWPATLVQPVGSPLSLECTVEGTSNPNLYWYRQAAGRGLQLLFYSVGIGQISSEVPQNLSASRPQDRQFILSSKKLLLSDSGFYLCAWSWRGEKLFFGSGTQLSVL.

Only one count was recorded for this clone. The rearrangement links TRBV7-2 to TRBJ2-7; 9 nucleotides match TRBD1. V gave up 1 base and J gave up 6 bases; unmatched junction bases: 7. The CDR3 spans 15 residues. Looked up from germline, CDR1 is SGHTA and CDR2 is FQGNSA. CDR3 in amino acids: CASSLDGDRASEQYF. Here the CDR3 DNA reads TGTGCCAGCAGCTTAGACGGGGACAGGGCTTCCGAGCAGTACTTC. Drawing the rest from reference TRBV7-2 and TRBJ2-7, the complete variable domain is GAGVSQSPSNKVTEKGKDVELRCDPISGHTALYWYRQSLGQGLEFLIYFQGNSAPDKSGLPSDRFSAERTGGSVSTLTIQRTQQEDSAVYLCASSLDGDRASEQYFGPGTRLTVT.

The chain recombines TRBV10-3 with TRBJ1-4, with 10 bases identical to TRBD1. J lost 6 bases, V lost 4 bases, and 2 bases had no gene match. The CDR3 contains 14 residues. The germline V gene has CDR1 ENHRY and CDR2 SYGVKD. CDR3 nucleotides: TGTGCCATCAGTGGACAGGGGGCAGATGAAAAACTGTTTTTT. This codes for CAISGQGADEKLFF.

V gene TRBV29-1 combines with J gene TRBJ2-1, with 7 bases identical to TRBD2. Germline V CDR1 and CDR2: SQVTM, ANQGSEA. This CDR3 is built from 9 residues. The V gene end was trimmed by 4 bases and the J gene end by 16 bases; junction bases not matched to a gene: 4. For the CDR3, the DNA is TGCAGCGTTGTAGCTAGCGGCTTCTTC. Translated: CSVVASGFF.

For the CDR3, the DNA is TGTGCTAGTGCCGGGGGTCTAGCGGGGGGGCCTACGCAGTATTTT. Its protein product is CASAGGLAGGPTQYF. The rearrangement joins TRBV12-5 to TRBJ2-3; 12 bases map to TRBD2. Germline CDR1 LGHNT, CDR2 FRNRAP. J lost 8 bases, V lost 7 bases, and 10 bases had no gene match. The CDR3 runs 15 residues.

This clone has more than one count but fewer than ten. The V and J genes are TRBV11-2 and TRBJ1-6, with 9 bases fitting TRBD1. Germline V gene lookup returns CDR1 SGHAT and CDR2 FQNNGV. With V trimmed by 5 bases and J by 10 bases, 9 bases remained unmatched. The CDR3 contains 15 residues. Here the CDR3 reads CASSPPQGAGSPLHF. In nucleotides, the CDR3 is TGTGCCAGCAGCCCGCCACAGGGGGCGGGCTCACCCCTCCACTTT.

The chain combines TRBV12-3 or TRBV12-4 with TRBJ1-2, with 7 bases matching TRBD1. The V gene end was trimmed by 5 bases and the J gene end by 8 bases; junction bases not matched to a gene: 5. This CDR3 comprises 12 residues. CDR3 loop: CASSLTGVGYTF. In DNA form, the CDR3 reads TGTGCCAGCAGTCTAACAGGGGTGGGCTACACCTTC.

The gene calls are TRBV6-5 and TRBJ1-2; 8 bases match TRBD1. The germline CDR1 and CDR2 sequences are MNHEY and SVGAGI. Losses at the gene ends were 6 bases for V and 0 bases for J; bases not matched to a gene: 6. This CDR3 region has 15 residues. The CDR3, as DNA: TGTGCCAGCAGGACTGCAGGGGGCTCTAACTATGGCTACACCTTC. Its protein is CASRTAGGSNYGYTF.

This clone occurred a few times. This chain uses TRBV15 with TRBJ2-4; tentatively, D is TRBD1 (5 bases). Trimming took off 0 bases at V and 3 bases at J, with 18 bases between the two ends. Germline V gene data show CDR1 as LNHNV and CDR2 as YYDKDF (reference sequence). This CDR3 comprises 18 residues. CDR3 bases: TGTGCCACCAGCAGAGATCTTGTCGCAGGGCTGGGCAAAAACATTCAGTACTTC. Its translation: CATSRDLVAGLGKNIQYF.

The V gene is TRBV5-4, the J gene TRBJ2-7; tentative D call: TRBD2 (6 bases). Trimming cost V 5 bases and J 5 bases, with 17 bases left between them. Per germline, CDR1 SGHNT and CDR2 YYREEE (reference sequence). The CDR3 covers 14 residues. The CDR3 spells CASSAGREVHEQYF. The CDR3 bases are TGTGCCAGCAGTGCGGGGCGGGAAGTCCACGAGCAGTACTTC.

The chain links TRBV7-2 to TRBJ2-5; TRBD2 agrees at 7 bases. Trimming took 5 bases from V and 1 from J; bases not matched to a gene: 4. Germline V gene lookup returns CDR1 SGHTA and CDR2 FQGNSA. This CDR3 comprises 14 residues. The CDR3, as DNA: TGTGCCAGCAGCAGGGACTACACCCAAGAGACCCAGTACTTC. It encodes CASSRDYTQETQYF.

This chain uses TRBV28 with TRBJ1-5, with D possibly being TRBD1 (5 bases). The CDR3 runs 14 residues. Trimming removed 3 bases at V and 6 bases at J, with 12 bases between. The germline V gene encodes CDR1 MDHEN and CDR2 SYDVKM. CDR3: CASSFFLGGQPQHF. In DNA, the CDR3 is TGTGCCAGCAGTTTTTTTCTGGGGGGTCAGCCCCAGCATTTT.

This clone came up many times. The rearrangement joins TRBV4-1 to TRBJ1-3; D is possibly TRBD1 (6 bases). V gave up 4 bases and J gave up 0 bases, with 16 bases separating them. Germline lookup yields CDR1 MGHRA and CDR2 YSYEKL. This CDR3 spans 17 amino acids. The CDR3 region has the DNA TGCGCCAGCAGCCGAGGGGGTATGGTCCTCTCTGGAAACACCATATATTTT. Translated: CASSRGGMVLSGNTIYF.

The CDR3 DNA reads TGTGCCAGCAGCTTCGGACTAGCGTCTTCCTTTGAGCAGTTCTTC. This encodes CASSFGLASSFEQFF. The V gene is TRBV5-4, the J gene TRBJ2-1; TRBD2 agrees at 9 bases. Germline loops: CDR1 SGHNT, CDR2 YYREEE (reference sequence). CDR3 length: 15 amino acids. Germline trimming cut 2 bases from V and 9 bases from J; bases unmatched to any gene: 9.

This clone was detected only a few times. The V gene is TRBV4-1, the J gene TRBJ1-1, with a weak D call TRBD1 (6 bases). CDR1 and CDR2 (germline): MGHRA, YSYEKL. The CDR3 runs to 18 residues. With 1 base removed from V and 3 bases from J, the gap between germline ends came to 21 bases. CDR3 amino acids: CASSQAASGQSTHTEAFF. CDR3 coding DNA: TGCGCCAGCAGCCAAGCCGCCTCCGGACAGTCCACTCACACTGAAGCTTTCTTT.